The rows below give T cell receptor beta chains drawn from one sample of a study of neoadjuvant anti-PD-1 for oral cavity cancer. Sequenced by immunoSEQ multiplex PCR; TCRdb stores in-frame clones only, minus some. This table has approximately 7,000 clones, over 70% appearing once. The sample was PBMCs, taken before nivolumab (anti-PD-1) treatment. Receptors were obtained from a person aged 35-80 years with oral cavity squamous cell carcinoma. The CDR3 runs from the conserved cysteine through the conserved F or W. The D gene is left open where the match is weak.

D: NA; V: TRBV27; J: TRBJ2-3; DNA: TGTGCCAGTGCACCCCGGATGCTACGCAGTACGGTTACGCAGTATTTT; CDR3: CASAPRMLRSTVTQYF
D: NA; V: TRBV20-1; J: TRBJ2-7; DNA: TGCAGTGCTAGGGGCGGCTACGAGCAGTACTTC; CDR3: CSARGGYEQYF